The clone carrying this T cell receptor beta chain was picked up a small number of times. Antigen: not known. Germline lookup yields CDR1 SGHAT and CDR2 FQNNGV. V shed 1 base and J shed 0 bases, with 9 bases lying between them. This CDR3 contains 15 residues. The entry originates in a study of cytotoxic CD8 clonotypes in ibrutinib-treated CLL. At the level of the study: Partial response occurred in about 25 patients and complete response in 2; at median approximately 68 months, approximately 14 remained remitted and around 12 progressed. Findings of the study overall: Starting clonality was above that of age-matched healthy donors and tracked circulating CD8+ T-cell counts.

The data were produced by immunoSEQ multiplex PCR, yet TCRdb's version contains in-frame clones alone and is incomplete. The sample contains around 70,000 clones, 68% of which appear only once. Material: PBMCs, obtained after 12 months of ibrutinib treatment. This TCR was sampled from a human donor with chronic lymphocytic leukemia. V and J are TRBV11-2 and TRBJ1-1; D ambiguous. CDR3 region: CASSLGVPLNTEAFF. Written as DNA, the CDR3 is TGTGCCAGCAGCTTAGGAGTCCCACTGAACACTGAAGCTTTCTTT.